This TCR beta chain was identified during a study of blood T cell repertoires in COVID-19. Whole-study context: Sites across the United States, Italy and Spain contributed samples from acute and convalescent COVID-19. T cells, B-cell-depleted T cells, or PBMCs supplied cDNA or gDNA.

Data came from immunoSEQ multiplex PCR; TCRdb stores just in-frame clones and leaves some out. Among about 410,000 clones listed, around 91% were seen once. Participant ages covered roughly 18 to 89 years across approximately 25 US areas. Germline V gives CDR1 SGHNT, CDR2 YYREEE (reference sequence). Trimming left V 0 bases short and J 1 base short, with 7 bases between. The CDR3 consists of 14 residues. The clonotype originates from a young man who had recovered from COVID-19. The source material was PBMCs or T cells enriched from blood (not recorded which). The rearrangement uses TRBV5-4 and TRBJ1-2; D may be TRBD1 (5 bases). The DNA of the CDR3 is TGTGCCAGCAGCTTGGGACAGCTTAACTATGGCTACACCTTC. The encoded protein is CASSLGQLNYGYTF.